This entry concerns a single T cell receptor (beta chain). This specimen belongs to a study of control samples from healthy donors and cancer patients. This CDR3 has 13 amino acids. CDR1 is KGHSH, CDR2 LQKENI, per germline. Trimming took 2 bases from V and 8 from J, leaving 9 bases between them. Sequencing was performed with immunoSEQ multiplex PCR; in TCRdb, only in-frame clones are kept and a portion is missing. In the table there are 90,000 to 150,000 clones, around 88% of which are singletons. The chain is built from TRBV18 and TRBJ1-4; D not resolved. Sequenced: blood. The sequence was obtained from a man aged 35-49 years in good health. In DNA form, the CDR3 reads TGTGCCAGCTCACCAACGGGCGGGGAAAAACTGTTTTTT. As protein: CASSPTGGEKLFF.